These T cell receptor beta chains were read from a single sample in a study of glioma-infiltrating T cells after dendritic cell vaccination. Sequencing was performed with immunoSEQ multiplex PCR; in TCRdb, only in-frame clones are kept and a portion is missing. The sample shows more than 70,000 clones, roughly 84% of them seen only once. The sequencing used blood, collected after dendritic cell vaccination. Receptors originate from a human donor with glioblastoma. Both conserved end residues are part of each CDR3. Clone size is shown for a subset of rows, as once, few, many or a class of expanded clone.

v_gene: TRBV14
abundance: -
j_gene: TRBJ2-1
CDR3aa: CASSQGAGASRGGNEQFF

v_gene: TRBV6-5
abundance: once
j_gene: TRBJ2-5
CDR3aa: CASSPGETQYF

v_gene: TRBV7-9
abundance: -
j_gene: TRBJ1-5
CDR3aa: CASRMKRDDSNQPQHF

v_gene: TRBV5-1
abundance: -
j_gene: TRBJ2-2
CDR3aa: CASSLERGHTGELFF

v_gene: TRBV7-2
abundance: once
j_gene: TRBJ2-1
CDR3aa: CASSLAERGLDEQFF

v_gene: TRBV6-5
abundance: -
j_gene: TRBJ2-5
CDR3aa: CASSYQASETQYF

v_gene: TRBV18
abundance: -
j_gene: -
CDR3aa: CASSPALSYYEQYF

v_gene: TRBV7-9
abundance: -
j_gene: TRBJ2-3
CDR3aa: CASSPGVAGGPTPPDTQYF

v_gene: TRBV10-2
abundance: -
j_gene: TRBJ1-2
CDR3aa: CASSADRTYGYTF

v_gene: TRBV2
abundance: -
j_gene: TRBJ1-2
CDR3aa: CASKGTAGLSGYTF

v_gene: TRBV6-1
abundance: -
j_gene: TRBJ1-5
CDR3aa: CASSAAGKPQHF

v_gene: TRBV11-3
abundance: -
j_gene: TRBJ2-3
CDR3aa: CASSFGRGSDTQYF

v_gene: TRBV10-3
abundance: -
j_gene: TRBJ1-2
CDR3aa: CAIGAEGSFYGYTF

v_gene: TRBV7-3
abundance: once
j_gene: TRBJ2-2
CDR3aa: CASSFSGRTGELFF

v_gene: TRBV12-5
abundance: -
j_gene: TRBJ2-7
CDR3aa: CASGSYEQYF

v_gene: TRBV7-9
abundance: -
j_gene: TRBJ2-7
CDR3aa: CASSQEGGTSYEQYF

v_gene: TRBV6-1
abundance: once
j_gene: TRBJ2-7
CDR3aa: CASTGGDYAYEQYF

v_gene: TRBV10-2
abundance: -
j_gene: TRBJ2-2
CDR3aa: CASSDFWTRGFPGELFF

v_gene: TRBV5-1
abundance: -
j_gene: TRBJ2-1
CDR3aa: CASSLEGGGHNEQFF

v_gene: TRBV7-3
abundance: -
j_gene: TRBJ1-6
CDR3aa: CASSAGQFGSPLHF